This TCR beta chain was identified during a study of T cell clonality in common variable immunodeficiency. TCRdb keeps only in-frame clones here, not all; method: immunoSEQ multiplex PCR. The table lists tens of thousands of clones, no singletons, with 0.75% to 1% in the top ten. Per germline, CDR1 SGHTA and CDR2 FQGNSA. This CDR3 is built from 14 residues. This clone was seen at least ten times. The CDR3 end lies 3 residues beyond the end of the read and is filled in from the germline J gene. This TCR was sampled from a person aged 18 to 69 in good health. The chain employs TRBV7-2 and TRBJ1-2; 9 positions match TRBD1. Material for sequencing was peripheral blood mononuclear cells. The CDR3 region is CASSPAGTGMGYTF. The sequenced CDR3 bases are TGTGCCAGCAGCCCAGCAGGGACAGGGATGGGC.